What follows are 30 T cell receptor beta chains derived from one specimen sequenced in a study of prognosis after radiotherapy for stage I lung cancer. TCR beta CDR3 was amplified from genomic DNA by two-round multiplex PCR. Round one of PCR was performed, and it used primers specific to each TRBV and TRBJ gene. Each CDR3 protein gets one entry after TCRdb re-called the multiplex PCR reads with MiXCR. The sample consists of about 27,000 distinct CDR3 sequences, approximately 29% of them appearing once. Here the sequenced sample was PBMCs, taken before or after stereotactic body radiation therapy (not recorded which). The source of these receptors is a donor over 45 with non-small cell lung cancer.

By its share, this clonotype is medium-sized. The chain is built from TRBV28 and TRBJ1-6; D is unresolved. The CDR3 is 19 residues long. The V end was cut by 4 bases, the J end by 0 bases, with 19 bases between. Germline assignment: CDR1 MDHEN and CDR2 SYDVKM. CDR3 in amino acids: CASSYPRGRTSSYNSPLHF. CDR3 DNA: TGTGCCAGCAGTTACCCCCGTGGCAGGACGAGCTCCTATAATTCACCCCTCCACTTT. Together with reference TRBV28 and TRBJ1-6, the CDR3 gives the full variable domain: DVKVTQSSRYLVKRTGEKVFLECVQDMDHENMFWYRQDPGLGLRLIYFSYDVKMKEKGDIPEGYSVSREKKERFSLILESASTNQTSMYLCASSYPRGRTSSYNSPLHFGNGTRLTVT.

In its sample, this clonotype was seen many times. The V call is TRBV19, the J call TRBJ1-3; D gene ambiguous. The CDR3 is 16 residues long. The germline V gene has CDR1 LNHDA and CDR2 SQIVND (reference sequence). The V and J ends lost 3 bases and 4 bases respectively, with 16 bases between them. CDR3 bases: TGTGCCAGTAGTATTACGGCATTCCGACGCGGAAACACCATATATTTT. This gives the protein CASSITAFRRGNTIYF.

This clonotype was seen only once. This chain joins TRBV5-1 and TRBJ2-1; 9 nucleotides match TRBD1. The germline V gene encodes CDR1 SGHRS and CDR2 YFSETQ. CDR3 length: 15 amino acids. The V and J ends lost 5 bases and 3 bases, in that order; junction bases with no gene match: 6. CDR3 bases: TGCGCCAGCAGAGCCGGACAGGGGCTCTACAATGAGCAGTTCTTC. Protein: CASRAGQGLYNEQFF.

A note on this clonotype: The junction departs from the called germline gene at one end, perhaps through a read error. The chain recombines TRBV19 with TRBJ1-6; D is undetermined. The CDR3 length is 14 residues. Per the germline V gene, CDR1 is LNHDA and CDR2 is SQIVND (reference sequence). The CDR3 loop reads CSSSILTCLSPLHF. The CDR3 bases are TGTTCCAGTAGTATACTTACATGCCTATCACCCCTCCACTTT.

This clonotype has at least ten counts. The J gene is TRBJ1-2, the V gene TRBV5-1, with 8 bases that match TRBD1. V was clipped by 3 bases and J by 6 bases; unmatched bases: 4. CDR1 SGHRS and CDR2 YFSETQ come from the germline V gene. CDR3 size: 13 residues. The CDR3 here is CASSSDRVDGYTF. In nucleotides, the CDR3 is TGCGCCAGCAGCTCGGACAGGGTAGATGGCTACACCTTC. Based on the CDR3 plus reference TRBV5-1 and TRBJ1-2, the full variable domain is KAGVTQTPRYLIKTRGQQVTLSCSPISGHRSVSWYQQTPGQGLQFLFEYFSETQRNKGNFPGRFSGRQFSNSRSEMNVSTLELGDSALYLCASSSDRVDGYTFGSGTRLTVV.

This clonotype has just a few counts. The rearrangement joins TRBV7-9 to TRBJ2-1; D remains ambiguous. The CDR3 is made up of 12 amino acids. V lost 5 bases to trimming and J lost 13 bases, with 15 bases between them. Germline-derived CDR1 and CDR2 are SEHNR and FQNEAQ (reference sequence). The CDR3 loop is CASSAHLADQFF. In DNA, the CDR3 is TGTGCCAGCAGCGCCCATCTGGCTGATCAGTTCTTC.

V gene TRBV6-1 combines with J gene TRBJ1-6; D gene ambiguous. The CDR3 sequence is 17 residues long. The V end was cut by 5 bases, the J end by 10 bases, with 24 bases between. Germline V gives CDR1 MNHNS, CDR2 SASEGT. CDR3 region: CASSPLVREGIWSPLHF. The DNA of the CDR3 is TGTGCCAGCAGTCCCCTTGTGCGGGAAGGGATATGGTCACCCCTCCACTTT.

With regard to this clonotype: One base separates it from a far larger clone, so it is likely a read error. This chain joins TRBV7-9 and TRBJ2-7; 7 positions match TRBD1. Per the germline V gene, CDR1 is SEHNR and CDR2 is FQNEAQ (reference sequence). The length of the CDR3 is 15 residues. The V gene end was trimmed by 5 bases and the J gene end by 3 bases; junction bases not matched to a gene: 10. In nucleotides, the CDR3 is TGTGCCAGCAGCCCGCGACAGGGCCCCTACTACGAGCAGTACTTC. The encoded protein is CASSPRQGPYYEQYF.

This clonotype was found many times. This sequence joins TRBV19 and TRBJ2-7, with a possible D match to TRBD1 (6 bases). Germline V lookup: CDR1 LNHDA, CDR2 SQIVND (reference sequence). The CDR3 runs 13 residues. Trimming left V 8 bases short and J 4 bases short, with 15 bases between. CDR3 region: CASGRQGSYEQYF. CDR3 nucleotides: TGTGCCAGTGGACGTCAGGGGTCGTACGAGCAGTACTTC.

Details on this clonotype: One junction end does not reproduce the germline sequence, and a read error may be involved. The CDR3: CASRRMGPSNTEAFF. CDR3 in DNA: TGCGCCAGCAGGCGAATGGGACCTTCGAACACTGAAGCTTTCTTT. This chain links TRBV27 with TRBJ1-1, with D possibly TRBD1 on 5 matching bases. Per the germline V gene, CDR1 is MNHEY and CDR2 is SMNVEV (reference sequence). The CDR3 runs 15 residues.

As for this clonotype: It differs at one base from a far larger clone, so likely a read error. The J gene is TRBJ2-5, the V gene TRBV7-2; 10 bases line up with TRBD2. TRBJ2-1 matches the DNA end more closely, so the J call is doubtful. CDR1 is SGHTA, CDR2 FQGNSA, per germline. The CDR3 consists of 18 residues. The CDR3 DNA is TGTGCCAGCAGCTTAGTCAACACCCGAAGCGGGGGGGCCAGTGAGCAGTTCTTC. It is translated as CASSLVNTRSGGASEQFF.

This clonotype showed up many times. The chain uses TRBV7-9 and TRBJ2-7; TRBD2 is a possible D gene (6 bases). The CDR3 totals 14 residues. The germline gives CDR1 SEHNR, CDR2 FQNEAQ (reference sequence). Trimming stripped 5 bases from V and 3 bases from J, with 14 bases between. DNA of the CDR3: TGTGCCAGCAGCGCGACGGGACTGATCTACGAGCAGTACTTC. The encoded protein is CASSATGLIYEQYF.

With regard to this clonotype: A far larger clone is only one base removed, so a read error is likely. The V and J genes are TRBV6-4 and TRBJ2-2, with D unclear. Germline V lookup: CDR1 MRHNA, CDR2 SNTAGT. The CDR3 has 13 residues. The CDR3 DNA reads as TGTGCCAGCAGTACCGGTGTCACCGCGGAGCTGTTTTTT. Its protein is CASSTGVTAELFF.

This clonotype was picked up many times. This chain connects TRBV7-3 to TRBJ2-2; 8 nucleotides align to TRBD2. CDR3 length: 18 amino acids. Germline V gene data show CDR1 as SGHTA and CDR2 as FQGTGA. After removal of 2 bases from V and 2 bases from J, the junction contained 10 bases not matched to a gene. The CDR3 nucleotides are TGTGCCAGCAGCTTAGTGCCTAGCGGGCTCCCCAACACCGGGGAGCTGTTTTTT. It encodes CASSLVPSGLPNTGELFF.

This clonotype was recorded at least ten times. The J gene is TRBJ1-1, the V gene TRBV18, with D unresolved. There are 15 residues in the CDR3. In germline, CDR1 is KGHSH, CDR2 LQKENI. V lost 3 bases and J lost 1, with 12 bases in between. For the CDR3, the DNA is TGTGCCAGCTCACCCCCCATATCACGGAACACTGAAGCTTTCTTT. This encodes CASSPPISRNTEAFF.

At least ten counts were recorded for this clonotype. The V and J genes are TRBV28 and TRBJ2-7; 10 nucleotides match TRBD1. This CDR3 has 14 amino acids. The J segment lost 3 bases and the V segment lost 7 bases, leaving 6 bases of the junction unmatched. Germline CDR1 is MDHEN and CDR2 is SYDVKM. The CDR3 DNA reads TGTGCCAGCATACCCGGGACAGGGGTCTACGAGCAGTACTTC. This codes for CASIPGTGVYEQYF.

Comment on this clonotype: A far larger clone differs by one base, so this is likely a read error. CDR3 nucleotides: TGTGCCAGCCGTTCCTACAGTGGGATAACTGGAAACACCATATATTTT. Amino acid sequence: CASRSYSGITGNTIYF. V gene TRBV10-3 combines with J gene TRBJ1-3; D unresolved. The germline V gene has CDR1 ENHRY and CDR2 SYGVKD. CDR3 length equals 16 residues. Between the trimmed V and J ends, which lost 10 bases and 2 bases, there was a span of 21 bases.

There are a few counts of this clonotype. A much larger clone lies one base from this, so it may be a read error. The chain couples TRBV6-1 to TRBJ2-1; 13 bases are shared with TRBD2. The CDR3 spans 16 residues. Germline V gene data show CDR1 as MNHNS and CDR2 as SASEGT. The CDR3 DNA sequence: TGTACCAGCAGTGGAGGACTAGCGGGAGAAACGAATGAGCAGTTCTTC. This gives the protein CTSSGGLAGETNEQFF.

The sample holds a few counts of this clonotype. The chain is built from TRBV5-5 and TRBJ2-5; TRBD2 matches at 9 bases. The CDR3 loop spans 16 amino acids. The J segment lost 1 base and the V segment lost 4 bases, leaving 8 bases of the junction unmatched. CDR1 and CDR2 (germline): SGHKS, YYEKEE (reference sequence). The chain's CDR3 is CASSPGWRGGQETQYF. For the CDR3, the DNA is TGTGCCAGCAGCCCTGGTTGGCGGGGGGGCCAAGAGACCCAGTACTTC. Supplemented by reference TRBV5-5 and TRBJ2-5, the full variable domain reads DAGVTQSPTHLIKTRGQQVTLRCSPISGHKSVSWYQQVLGQGPQFIFQYYEKEERGRGNFPDRFSARQFPNYSSELNVNALLLGDSALYLCASSPGWRGGQETQYFGPGTRLLVL.

This clonotype came up a few times. A read error is possible here, since a much larger clone lies one base away. The chain employs TRBV29-1 and TRBJ1-2, with D perhaps TRBD1 (5 bases). The CDR3 is made up of 16 amino acids. The germline CDR1 and CDR2 sequences are SQVTM and ANQGSEA. V gave up 4 bases and J gave up 0 bases, with 18 bases separating them. CDR3 sequence: CSVGRGTGLTNYGYTF. CDR3 nucleotides: TGCAGCGTTGGACGGGGGACTGGTTTAACTAACTATGGCTACACCTTC.

This clonotype has ten or more counts. This sequence joins TRBV13 and TRBJ1-2, with D unresolved. The CDR3 consists of 14 residues. Germline V gene data show CDR1 as PRHDT and CDR2 as FYEKMQ (reference sequence). Trimming shortened V by 2 bases and J by 0 bases, and 7 bases separated the two germline ends. CDR3 residues: CASSLPKSNYGYTF. The DNA for the CDR3 is TGTGCCAGCAGCTTACCGAAATCTAACTATGGCTACACCTTC.

This clonotype was counted at least ten times. V usage is TRBV30 and J usage is TRBJ1-3, with D possibly matching TRBD1 (5 bases). CDR3 size: 12 residues. With 6 bases removed from V and 3 bases from J, the gap between germline ends came to 9 bases. Germline CDR1 reads GTSNPN; CDR2 reads SVGIG (reference sequence). For the CDR3, the DNA is TGTGCCTGTGCAGGGTATGGAAACACCATATATTTT. It codes for CACAGYGNTIYF.

This clonotype was detected ten times or more. This sequence joins TRBV5-1 and TRBJ1-1, with 8 nucleotides matching TRBD1. The germline gives CDR1 SGHRS, CDR2 YFSETQ. V dropped 0 bases and J dropped 5; count of bases not matched to a gene: 6. This CDR3 spans 15 amino acids. CDR3 loop: CASSLARTGQTEAFF. In nucleotides, the CDR3 is TGCGCCAGCAGCTTGGCCCGGACAGGGCAGACTGAAGCTTTCTTT.

This clonotype showed up many times. This chain links TRBV19 with TRBJ2-3; D is possibly TRBD1 or TRBD2 (5 bases each). V dropped 7 bases and J dropped 4 bases, with 12 bases sitting between them. This CDR3 comprises 13 residues. Germline assignment: CDR1 LNHDA and CDR2 SQIVND (reference sequence). DNA for the CDR3: TGTGCCAGTACCGGGACGGCGGCAGATACGCAGTATTTT. This encodes CASTGTAADTQYF.

This clonotype was picked up many times. The genes are TRBV4-2 and TRBJ1-2; D uncertain. The CDR3 has 11 amino acids. CDR1 and CDR2 from the germline V gene are LGHNA and YNFKEQ. Trimming shortened V by 4 bases and J by 6 bases, and 6 bases separated the two germline ends. The CDR3 here is CASSREDGYTF. The CDR3 DNA sequence: TGTGCCAGCAGCCGGGAAGATGGCTACACCTTC.

Ten or more counts support this clonotype. The genes are TRBV5-1 and TRBJ2-5, with 11 bases identical to TRBD2. The ends lost 4 bases at V and 4 bases at J; junction bases unmatched: 9. The CDR3 spans 16 residues. CDR1 is SGHRS and CDR2 is YFSETQ in the germline V gene. The CDR3 sequence: CASSRALAGGGETQYF. The CDR3 DNA reads as TGCGCCAGCAGCCGGGCCCTAGCGGGAGGAGGAGAGACCCAGTACTTC. Looking up the rest from reference TRBV5-1 and TRBJ2-5 gives the full variable domain: KAGVTQTPRYLIKTRGQQVTLSCSPISGHRSVSWYQQTPGQGLQFLFEYFSETQRNKGNFPGRFSGRQFSNSRSEMNVSTLELGDSALYLCASSRALAGGGETQYFGPGTRLLVL.

This chain uses TRBV11-2 with TRBJ2-2; 7 positions agree with TRBD1. Trimming at V came to 5 bases and at J to 7 bases, leaving 4 bases not matched to a gene. Germline-derived CDR1 and CDR2 are SGHAT and FQNNGV. There are 13 residues in the CDR3. CDR3 DNA: TGTGCCAGCAGCCGAGGGGGCGGCGGGGAGCTGTTTTTT. Its protein product is CASSRGGGGELFF.

This clonotype was seen ten or more times. This chain links TRBV30 with TRBJ2-7; perhaps TRBD2 as D (6 bases). The ends were cut back, 5 bases at V and 1 base at J, with 6 bases in the middle. Germline CDR1 is GTSNPN and CDR2 is SVGIG (reference sequence). This CDR3 comprises 11 residues. The CDR3 coding sequence is TGTGCCTGGGGGAGGTCCTACGAGCAGTACTTC. This translates into CAWGRSYEQYF.

J is TRBJ2-3 and V is TRBV7-9, with TRBD1 as a possible D gene (6 bases). V lost 6 bases and J 5 bases, leaving 15 bases between the germline ends. CDR3 length equals 14 residues. Germline assignment: CDR1 SEHNR and CDR2 FQNEAQ (reference sequence). The CDR3 reads CASSSGTNLDTQYF. CDR3 in DNA: TGTGCCAGCAGTTCCGGGACAAATCTAGATACGCAGTATTTT.

This clonotype has at least ten counts. The V gene is TRBV29-1, the J gene TRBJ2-2; 9 positions agree with TRBD1. The CDR3 totals 13 residues. In germline, CDR1 is SQVTM, CDR2 ANQGSEA. The junction had 4 bases not matched to a gene; V was cut back by 6 bases and J by 5 bases. For the CDR3, the DNA is TGCAGCGTGGCGACAGGGGGAACCGGGGAGCTGTTTTTT. This translates into CSVATGGTGELFF.